The subject of this entry is one T cell receptor beta chain. Its cognate antigen has yet to be identified. No much larger clone is present one base from it, and per-base qualities are unavailable. Inclusion was restricted to participants for whom at least one PBMC sample before ART initiation and at least two post-ART samples were available. Treatment was received in the United States of America by all participants with HIV. Before DNA extraction, cryopreserved samples containing about 0.9-11 million PBMC were thawed and washed. At the time of the earliest PBMC sample, participants with HIV were aged between about 20 and 54 years. PBMC samples from each participant spanned 1-4 timepoints before ART initiation and 2-8 timepoints after ART initiation, with a median of 7 samples. For every participant, serial HIV viral load, CD4+ T-cell count, ART history and demographic data were obtained. Genomic DNA was extracted from unsorted PBMC with a Qiagen kit on a QIAcube, processed in batches of 12 samples.

This sample stems from a study of long-term antiretroviral therapy in people with HIV (dated by TCRdb to 2022 to 2024). As for the study more broadly: The earliest samples were collected about a decade before the 2015 WHO recommendation for immediate ART, when ART was typically delayed until CD4 counts fell. Whether ART initiation and durable HIV suppression were associated with changes in peripheral blood TRB repertoire composition and diversity was tested in a retrospective serial study. The cohort contributed 150 to 200 cryopreserved PBMC samples from fewer than 35 adults with confirmed HIV infection, collected serially over a mean of around 6 years (range 1-12). Among the approximately 30 participants with HIV, eleven were female. No cross-contamination during QIAcube processing turned up in test extractions that ran a monoclonal T-cell line alongside 33 polyclonal samples. The paper's findings and limits, for the study overall: Narrower CDR3 length ranges were observed in HIV repertoires than in controls, and an antigen-experienced repertoire with only a slight naive shift after ART was suggested by the network structure. The repertoire was dominated across all time points by expanded TRB clones identified before ART initiation, although this dominance was seen to fluctuate and to decrease in many PLHIV after ART. Inferences about post-ART repertoire changes were limited because no data were available on ART adherence, viral resistance or therapy changes. The samples span the years 2004 to 2017, and the ART regimens used may be less effective than current regimens. Because pre-ART samples had limited cell numbers, unsorted PBMC were profiled rather than sorted CD4+ and CD8+ T cells. Limited PBMC availability meant only the TCR beta chain was sequenced, without alpha chain pairing. A significant increase in TRB diversity was found to be associated with ART initiation, although TRB diversity was observed to remain significantly below that of transplant donor controls even after long-term ART.

The immunoSEQ hsTCRB v3.0 assay was used at survey level resolution to sequence the TRB variable region. The target sequencing depth for TRB was roughly 40,000-55,000 T-cell genomes per sample. Pooled TRB libraries were sequenced on an Illumina MiSeq with a v3 150-cycle kit. As for how the authors treated the data: Repertoire analysis was performed in R inside a reproducible Nextflow workflow that covered QC, data transformation and analysis. LymphoSeq2, an R package for exploring AIRR-Seq data, was used to implement the custom analyses. Four samples that produced fewer than 5000 total TRB sequences were removed, so approximately 170 HIV repertoires were analyzed. Among the approximately 200 retained HIV repertoires, 55 to 65 were collected before ART initiation and 120 to 140 were collected after ART initiation. Repertoires were downsampled to 5000 TRB nucleotide sequences, with summary statistics averaged over 100 downsampling iterations. TRB sequences were retained for analysis only if CDR3 regions of at least seven amino acids were present. Diversity was measured with a Shannon entropy-derived clonality score and the Gini coefficient. Repertoire networks linked the top 5000 CDR3 amino acid sequences whenever two sequences differed by an edit distance of one. For TRB CDR3 amino acid sequences, GLIPH2 was used to predict antigen specificity groups and MHC restriction. Known CMV, EBV, HIV or tissue antigen associations were flagged by matching CDR3 amino acid sequences against VDJdb and McPAS-TCR. Pre-ART, post-ART and control groups were compared with Wilcoxon signed-rank tests and Holm-Bonferroni correction. The table was pulled from immuneACCESS by TCRdb, which kept in-frame rearrangements only. Such tables lose some clones; where checked, under half of the loss comes from unresolved V genes, and the rest has no known cause. V and J calls and clone size are given by that table; D and trimming were obtained from the DNA. The table for this sample lists 25,000 to 30,000 clones; about 81% of them were counted only once. Of the sample, approximately 14% falls within the top ten clones.

The germline V gene (reference sequence) supplies CDR1 LNHDA and CDR2 SQIVND. The CDR3 covers 17 residues, taking in both the cysteine and the phenylalanine. The sequence is cut down to CDR3 DNA, 51 bases in frame from base 1. A distance of 18 bases separates the germline ends of V and J, which lose 1 base and 6 bases respectively. The chain is made from TRBV19 and TRBJ2-2; TRBD1 is a possible D gene, resting on 7 matching bases. The starting material was unsorted PBMCs, obtained 2.9 years after starting antiretroviral therapy. This clonotype was sampled from a man between 50 and 59 years old with HIV. The sequenced DNA is TGTGCCAGTAGTATAGTGGAGGGGGCCGCTTCCCCCGGGGAGCTGTTTTTT. Translated, it reads CASSIVEGAASPGELFF.